These 18 T cell receptor beta chains originate from one sample sequenced in a study of cytomegalovirus exposure and HLA in healthy donors. The study ran its PCR with 60 Vbeta and 13 Jbeta primers. This table comes from immunoSEQ multiplex PCR, and its TCRdb copy is limited to in-frame clones, with some not included. Of tens of thousands of clones detected, approximately 64% appear once; the ten largest clones hold 20% to 25%. The sample was PBMCs. All receptors come from a woman between 50 and 59 years old in good health and CMV-seropositive.

Only one count was recorded for this clone. This chain links TRBV19 with TRBJ1-6; TRBD1 might be the D (5 bases). The CDR3 covers 15 residues. CDR1 is LNHDA and CDR2 is SQIVND in the germline V gene (reference sequence). The V gene lost 6 bases and the J gene lost 10 bases, with 19 bases spanning the gap. CDR3 DNA: TGTGCCAGTAGGGGGACGGCGGGAAGGTGGTCACCCCTCCACTTT. Its translation: CASRGTAGRWSPLHF.

The chain employs TRBV6-1 and TRBJ2-1, with 7 bases aligning to TRBD1. This CDR3 has 12 residues. Trimming cost V 6 bases and J 4 bases; bases outside gene matches: 0. Germline assignment: CDR1 MNHNS and CDR2 SASEGT. CDR3 loop: CASSRGYNEQFF. CDR3 DNA: TGTGCCAGCAGCAGGGGGTACAATGAGCAGTTCTTC.

As to this clone: Distinct nucleotide sequences in the sample also encode this CDR3. The chain employs TRBV27 and TRBJ2-7; a possible D gene is TRBD1 (6 bases). Germline CDR1 and CDR2: MNHEY and SMNVEV (reference sequence). This CDR3 spans 12 amino acids. Trimming removed 2 bases from V and 5 bases from J, with 7 bases in between. The CDR3 loop is CASSLTGNEQYF. The CDR3 DNA is TGTGCCAGCAGTTTAACAGGGAACGAGCAGTACTTC.

This clone was counted once. The V gene is TRBV6-5, the J gene TRBJ1-5, with TRBD1 matching over 8 bases. Germline values: CDR1 MNHEY, CDR2 SVGAGI. V was clipped by 5 bases and J by 5 bases; unmatched bases: 5. This CDR3 has 14 amino acids. CDR3 in amino acids: CASSPGTGDQPQHF. In DNA, the CDR3 is TGTGCCAGCAGTCCTGGGACAGGAGATCAGCCCCAGCATTTT.

The sample holds a few counts of this clone. V and J are TRBV9 and TRBJ2-2; D might be TRBD1 (6 bases). The CDR3 spans 16 residues. Germline V gene lookup returns CDR1 SGDLS and CDR2 YYNGEE. V was trimmed by 5 bases and J by 3 bases, leaving 17 bases between them. The CDR3 DNA reads as TGTGCCAGCAGTCCCAGGGGCGGATCCGACACCGGGGAGCTGTTTTTT. It yields the protein CASSPRGGSDTGELFF.

J is TRBJ2-1 and V is TRBV30; TRBD2 is a possible D gene (5 bases). CDR1 and CDR2 from the germline V gene are GTSNPN and SVGIG (reference sequence). The CDR3 is made up of 14 amino acids. V lost 1 base and J lost 9, with 16 bases in between. As DNA, the CDR3 is TGTGCCTGGAGTGAGGGATTTCGGGGTGGTGAGCAGTTCTTC. Translation: CAWSEGFRGGEQFF.

The J gene is TRBJ1-2, the V gene TRBV29-1, with D possibly matching TRBD1 (5 bases). Between the trimmed V and J ends, which lost 4 bases and 6 bases, there was a span of 9 bases. CDR3 length: 11 amino acids. CDR1 and CDR2 (germline): SQVTM, ANQGSEA. The CDR3 reads CSVGQYDGYTF. The CDR3 nucleotides are TGCAGCGTTGGACAGTACGATGGCTACACCTTC.

This clone was counted only a few times. The chain has TRBV2 and TRBJ2-1, with D maybe TRBD1 (5 bases). CDR3 length: 14 residues. The V and J ends lost 8 bases and 0 bases respectively, with 11 bases between them. Germline CDR1 and CDR2: SNHLY and FYNNEI. This chain's CDR3 is CASVGDSSYNEQFF. DNA for the CDR3: TGTGCCAGCGTAGGGGATTCCTCCTACAATGAGCAGTTCTTC.

The chain recombines TRBV9 with TRBJ1-1; TRBD1 matches at 9 bases. The trim removed 3 bases at V and 5 bases at J, leaving 2 bases unmatched. The CDR3 is made up of 13 amino acids. Germline lookup yields CDR1 SGDLS and CDR2 YYNGEE. As DNA, the CDR3 is TGTGCCAGCAGCGGGACAGGGGAGACTGAAGCTTTCTTT. Its translation: CASSGTGETEAFF.

The J gene is TRBJ1-4, the V gene TRBV18, with TRBD1 identical over 9 bases. The CDR3 covers 14 residues. Germline V gene sequence: CDR1 KGHSH, CDR2 LQKENI. V trimming: 4 bases; J trimming: 5 bases; junction bases outside the gene matches: 2. The CDR3 sequence: CASSRGTGNEKLFF. For the CDR3, the DNA is TGTGCCAGCTCACGGGGGACAGGGAATGAAAAACTGTTTTTT.

The sample holds a few counts of this clone. This chain connects TRBV9 to TRBJ2-5; 7 bases line up with TRBD1. V lost 3 bases, J lost 0 bases, and 5 bases stayed unmatched. Germline lookup yields CDR1 SGDLS and CDR2 YYNGEE. This CDR3 has 15 residues. CDR3 sequence reads: CASSAFGQDQETQYF. The CDR3 DNA sequence: TGTGCCAGCAGCGCCTTTGGACAGGACCAAGAGACCCAGTACTTC. The complete variable domain, with remaining parts taken from reference TRBV9 and TRBJ2-5, reads DSGVTQTPKHLITATGQRVTLRCSPRSGDLSVYWYQQSLDQGLQFLIQYYNGEERAKGNILERFSAQQFPDLHSELNLSSLELGDSALYFCASSAFGQDQETQYFGPGTRLLVL.

The chain joins TRBV6-5 to TRBJ1-6, with D possibly TRBD1 on 6 matching bases. Per germline, CDR1 MNHEY and CDR2 SVGAGI. The CDR3 runs to 16 residues. V was clipped by 1 base and J by 7 bases, with 14 bases between them. The CDR3 spells CASSYFRGSNNSPLHF. The CDR3 DNA is TGTGCCAGCAGTTACTTTAGGGGGTCGAACAATTCACCCCTCCACTTT.

This clone occurred a few times. The chain combines TRBV28 with TRBJ1-6, with TRBD1 matching over 9 bases. Germline assignment: CDR1 MDHEN and CDR2 SYDVKM. Unmatched junction bases numbered 5, after V lost 6 bases and J lost 8 bases. The CDR3 has 14 amino acids. The DNA of the CDR3 is TGTGCCAGCAGCCTGGGGGACAGGGATTCACCCCTCCACTTT. Translating gives CASSLGDRDSPLHF. Supplemented by reference TRBV28 and TRBJ1-6, the full variable domain reads DVKVTQSSRYLVKRTGEKVFLECVQDMDHENMFWYRQDPGLGLRLIYFSYDVKMKEKGDIPEGYSVSREKKERFSLILESASTNQTSMYLCASSLGDRDSPLHFGNGTRLTVT.

The chain recombines TRBV7-2 with TRBJ2-1; 8 nucleotides match TRBD2. This CDR3 spans 16 amino acids. Looked up from germline, CDR1 is SGHTA and CDR2 is FQGNSA. The V segment lost 3 bases and the J segment 3 bases; nucleotides outside the gene matches: 7. CDR3 in amino acids: CASSFQRGPDYNEQFF. The DNA for the CDR3 is TGTGCCAGCAGCTTCCAGCGGGGGCCGGACTACAATGAGCAGTTCTTC.

The chain uses TRBV5-6 and TRBJ1-5; a weak D match, TRBD1 (6 bases). Looked up from germline, CDR1 is SGHDT and CDR2 is YYEEEE. The CDR3 covers 13 residues. The germline V and J ends were trimmed by 4 bases and 7 bases, with 12 bases remaining between them. In DNA, the CDR3 is TGTGCCAGCAGCCCAGGGGCTGGGCAGCCCCAGCATTTT. Translation: CASSPGAGQPQHF.

The V call is TRBV27, the J call TRBJ1-6, with D possibly TRBD1 on 6 matching bases. Trimming stripped 6 bases from V and 8 bases from J, with 14 bases between. This CDR3 has 14 amino acids. The germline V gene has CDR1 MNHEY and CDR2 SMNVEV (reference sequence). This CDR3 reads CASSKQGSYSPLHF. The CDR3 region has the DNA TGTGCCAGCAGCAAACAGGGATCCTATTCACCCCTCCACTTT.

This clone was detected a few times. The rearrangement joins TRBV30 to TRBJ2-3; D may be TRBD2 (6 bases). Germline CDR1 is GTSNPN and CDR2 is SVGIG (reference sequence). V lost 8 bases and J 2 bases, leaving 23 bases between the germline ends. The CDR3 is 16 amino acids. The CDR3 nucleotides are TGTGCCGCGGTGCTCGGGACTCTGGGGTTCACAGATACGCAGTATTTT. Its protein is CAAVLGTLGFTDTQYF. Full variable domain (remainder filled in from reference TRBV30 and TRBJ2-3): SQTIHQWPATLVQPVGSPLSLECTVEGTSNPNLYWYRQAAGRGLQLLFYSVGIGQISSEVPQNLSASRPQDRQFILSSKKLLLSDSGFYLCAAVLGTLGFTDTQYFGPGTRLTVL.

The chain links TRBV5-8 to TRBJ1-2, with D possibly being TRBD1 (6 bases). The CDR3 contains 14 residues. Germline loops: CDR1 SGHTS, CDR2 YDEGEE. V was cut by 2 bases and J by 3 bases, with 11 bases left in between. CDR3 DNA: TGTGCCAGCAGCTTCGAGAGGACAGACTATGGCTACACCTTC. The encoded protein is CASSFERTDYGYTF.